The 14 T cell receptor beta chains below come from one sample, sequenced in a study of metastatic and nonmetastatic thyroid tumors. TCRdb re-called the PCR reads via MiXCR. The sample lists some 4,300 clones, roughly 30% occurring once. All patients were untreated before thyroid surgery. The sequenced sample was adjacent normal tissue. These receptors came from a male donor with papillary thyroid cancer or a benign thyroid nodule (not recorded which). Some clones in this sample may be carry-over from other donors' samples.

This clone was found a few times. V usage is TRBV7-3 and J usage is TRBJ2-7, with 7 positions matching TRBD2. Germline V gene data show CDR1 as SGHTA and CDR2 as FQGTGA. After removal of 4 bases from V and 2 bases from J, the junction contained 8 bases not matched to a gene. The CDR3 sequence is 15 residues long. CDR3 nucleotide sequence: TGTGCCAGCAGCTCCTCCAGCGGGAATACCTACGAGCAGTACTTC. Its translation: CASSSSSGNTYEQYF. Full variable domain (outside the CDR3, taken from reference TRBV7-3 and TRBJ2-7): GAGVSQTPSNKVTEKGKYVELRCDPISGHTALYWYRQSLGQGPEFLIYFQGTGAADDSGLPNDRFFAVRPEGSVSTLKIQRTERGDSAVYLCASSSSSGNTYEQYFGPGTRLTVT.

This chain connects TRBV2 to TRBJ2-7; D perhaps matches TRBD2 (5 bases). Per germline, CDR1 SNHLY and CDR2 FYNNEI. The CDR3 has 14 residues. The V gene lost 4 bases and the J gene lost 3 bases, with 13 bases spanning the gap. The CDR3 reads CASSVRVSSYEQYF. CDR3 nucleotide sequence: TGTGCCAGCAGTGTGAGGGTCTCGAGCTACGAGCAGTACTTC.

Relative to its sample, this clone is medium-sized. The J gene is TRBJ1-5, the V gene TRBV12-3 or TRBV12-4; 7 nucleotides align to TRBD1. V gave up 4 bases and J gave up 3 bases; unmatched junction bases: 9. The length of the CDR3 is 16 residues. The CDR3 DNA sequence: TGTGCCAGCAGTTCGGTCACACAGGGGTACAATCAGCCCCAGCATTTT. The encoded protein is CASSSVTQGYNQPQHF.

The rearrangement joins TRBV20-1 to TRBJ2-5; 12 bases are a match to TRBD2. The CDR3 contains 15 residues. CDR1 is DFQATT and CDR2 is SNEGSKA in the germline V gene (reference sequence). Trimming took 3 bases from V and 5 from J; bases not matched to a gene: 7. The CDR3 sequence is CSARTSGSISETQYF. CDR3 sequence (DNA): TGCAGTGCTAGGACTAGCGGGAGTATTAGCGAGACCCAGTACTTC.

Written as DNA, the CDR3 is TGTGCCAGTACCAGGGGACAGGGGGCCCTCAGGAACACTGAAGCTTTCTTT. The encoded protein is CASTRGQGALRNTEAFF. The chain recombines TRBV19 with TRBJ1-1; TRBD1 matches 12 bases. J lost 1 base, V lost 7 bases, and 10 bases had no gene match. The germline V gene has CDR1 LNHDA and CDR2 SQIVND (reference sequence). CDR3 length: 17 amino acids.

In this sample, this clone is large. The chain has TRBV2 and TRBJ2-2; possible D gene TRBD1, 7 bases. Germline lookup yields CDR1 SNHLY and CDR2 FYNNEI. The CDR3 consists of 15 residues. V dropped 5 bases and J dropped 5 bases, with 15 bases sitting between them. CDR3 in DNA: TGTGCCAGCAGTCCTCGGACAGGAGGGACCGGGGAGCTGTTTTTT. This codes for CASSPRTGGTGELFF.

This rearrangement joins TRBV7-9 to TRBJ2-1; D is unresolved. Germline values: CDR1 SEHNR, CDR2 FQNEAQ (reference sequence). The V end was cut by 1 base, the J end by 5 bases, with 9 bases between. The CDR3 consists of 14 residues. Here the CDR3 reads CASSLGFGHNEQFF. In DNA, the CDR3 is TGTGCCAGCAGCTTAGGATTTGGACACAATGAGCAGTTCTTC.

The rearrangement links TRBV6-2 or TRBV6-3 to TRBJ1-2, with D perhaps TRBD1 (6 bases). Germline-derived CDR1 and CDR2 are MNHEY and SVGEGT. V was shortened by 6 bases and J by 6 bases, with 14 bases between the two germline ends. The CDR3 sequence is 13 residues long. The CDR3 region is CASSMIRTDGYTF. CDR3 nucleotides: TGTGCCAGCAGCATGATCCGGACAGATGGCTACACCTTC.

Judged by abundance, this clone is medium-sized. The chain uses TRBV2 and TRBJ2-1; TRBD2 matches 14 bases. V was clipped by 3 bases and J by 2 bases; unmatched bases: 9. This CDR3 contains 19 residues. Germline CDR1 reads SNHLY; CDR2 reads FYNNEI. CDR3 protein: CASSDLGLAGGVAYNEQFF. The CDR3 nucleotides are TGTGCCAGCAGTGACCTTGGACTAGCGGGAGGTGTTGCCTACAATGAGCAGTTCTTC.

This clone has more than one count but fewer than ten. This chain links TRBV5-5 with TRBJ2-7; tentative D call: TRBD1 (5 bases). The germline gives CDR1 SGHKS, CDR2 YYEKEE (reference sequence). V was trimmed by 1 base and J by 4 bases, leaving 9 bases between them. This CDR3 has 13 amino acids. Here the CDR3 reads CASSLQGYYEQYF. In DNA, the CDR3 is TGTGCCAGCAGCTTGCAGGGCTATTACGAGCAGTACTTC.

V usage is TRBV6-1 and J usage is TRBJ1-2; 8 positions agree with TRBD1. CDR1 is MNHNS, CDR2 SASEGT, per germline. Losses at the gene ends were 5 bases for V and 7 bases for J; bases not matched to a gene: 9. This CDR3 region has 14 residues. The CDR3 nucleotides read TGTGCCAGCAGTCATACAGGGGGGCTTAGTGGCTACACCTTC. It yields the protein CASSHTGGLSGYTF.

A note on this clone: Different DNA sequences within this sample yield the same CDR3. The chain employs TRBV2 and TRBJ2-1, with 13 bases that match TRBD2. Looked up from germline, CDR1 is SNHLY and CDR2 is FYNNEI. The CDR3 sequence is 15 residues long. Germline trimming cut 5 bases from V and 5 bases from J; bases unmatched to any gene: 3. The CDR3 spells CASSWTSGSNNEQFF. The CDR3 DNA reads as TGTGCCAGCAGTTGGACTAGCGGGAGCAACAATGAGCAGTTCTTC.

This chain links TRBV9 with TRBJ2-2; TRBD2 might be the D (6 bases). Deletions cut 0 bases from V and 4 bases from J, with 13 bases between. Germline V gene lookup returns CDR1 SGDLS and CDR2 YYNGEE. The CDR3 has 16 residues. CDR3 DNA: TGTGCCAGCAGCGTAGTCCCCCTAGCGAGCACCGGGGAGCTGTTTTTT. It is translated as CASSVVPLASTGELFF.

The rearrangement joins TRBV6-2 or TRBV6-3 to TRBJ2-7; unclear D gene. Trimming took 2 bases from V and 1 from J, leaving 6 bases between them. Per germline, CDR1 MNHEY and CDR2 SVGEGT. The CDR3 sequence is 13 residues long. In DNA form, the CDR3 reads TGTGCCAGCAGTTACGCAGAATCCTACGAGCAGTACTTC. Translating it yields CASSYAESYEQYF.